The text below deals with one T cell receptor (beta chain). This sample is drawn from a study of cytomegalovirus exposure and HLA in healthy donors. The CDR3 runs 17 residues. From germline, CDR1 is SGHTA and CDR2 FQGTGA. Losses at the gene ends were 4 bases for V and 0 bases for J; bases not matched to a gene: 7. The PCR was carried out with 60 Vbeta primers and 13 Jbeta primers. The assay was immunoSEQ multiplex PCR, and TCRdb's table has in-frame clones only and misses some. The data include approximately 93,000 clones; the top ten clones carry roughly 3.5%. Sequenced input: PBMCs. The sequence derives from a woman aged 25 to 39 in good health and CMV-seronegative. The rearrangement uses TRBV7-3 and TRBJ2-1; 9 bases fit TRBD2. CDR3 in amino acids: CASSSTSGGSSYNEQFF. CDR3 nucleotide sequence: TGTGCCAGCAGCTCGACTAGCGGAGGGAGCTCCTACAATGAGCAGTTCTTC.